These T cell receptor beta chains were read from a single sample in a study of immune cell composition in non-small cell lung cancer. Generated by immunoSEQ multiplex PCR, the TCRdb table keeps only in-frame clones and is missing some. The sample has over 6,000 clones; approximately 84% are singletons. The specimen was non-adjacent lung tissue. These receptors all come from a human donor with non-small cell lung cancer. Each CDR3 is given with its conserved first and last residue.

V gene	CDR3 protein
TRBV6-6	CASRGLTNTEAFF
TRBV27	CASSLDRTGVNQPQHF
TRBV6-5	CASRDTEGVNTEAFF
TRBV6-1	CASSESPQALSAAFF
TRBV2	CASTPVGAETQYF
TRBV4-1	CASSVDREDSYEQYF
TRBV27	CASSLSAGGSHGYTF
TRBV2	CASRFGTGKGDTQYF
TRBV30	CAWSVPQEKLFF
TRBV29-1	CSAVGTGELEKLFF
TRBV25-1	CASSAYDTQYF
TRBV4-3	CASSQAYVEGGGSYNSPLHF
TRBV6-6	CASRLAGPRGGETQYF
TRBV6-1	CASSEGETGTEYF
TRBV27	CASSLRGPSTDTQYF
TRBV30	CALEGAPGTQYF